A single sample is the source of the 19 T cell receptor beta chains below, sequenced in a study of control samples from healthy donors and cancer patients. The protocol was immunoSEQ multiplex PCR, while the TCRdb copy is restricted to in-frame clones and leaves out a portion. Of 70,000 to 85,000 clones listed, 65% to 90% were seen once; the top ten hold 11%. The sample taken for sequencing was PBMCs. The receptors stem from a man aged 60 to 69 with head and neck cancer.

The chain uses TRBV7-6 and TRBJ2-1, with D perhaps matching TRBD1 or TRBD2 (5 bases each). CDR1 is SGHVS, CDR2 FNYEAQ, per germline. The CDR3 has 17 residues. V was cut by 0 bases and J by 0 bases, with 12 bases left in between. The CDR3 bases are TGTGCCAGCAGCTTAGCGGGTGGGGCGGGCTCCTACAATGAGCAGTTCTTC. Its protein is CASSLAGGAGSYNEQFF.

The CDR3 spells CAITAGGYDSGNTIYF. The CDR3 DNA reads TGTGCCATCACAGCAGGGGGCTACGATTCGGGAAACACCATATATTTT. The chain couples TRBV10-3 to TRBJ1-3, with TRBD1 matching 8 bases. With 7 bases clipped from V and 4 bases from J, the junction kept 12 bases outside the gene matches. This CDR3 contains 16 residues. CDR1 is ENHRY and CDR2 is SYGVKD in the germline V gene.

The sample holds a few counts of this clone. The chain recombines TRBV28 with TRBJ1-6; TRBD1 matches 9 bases. Germline V CDR1 and CDR2: MDHEN, SYDVKM. CDR3 length: 15 residues. V shed 0 bases and J 6 bases; nucleotides not matched to a gene: 0. CDR3 protein: CASSLWGQGNSPLHF. The DNA for the CDR3 is TGTGCCAGCAGTTTATGGGGACAGGGTAATTCACCCCTCCACTTT.

The chain employs TRBV2 and TRBJ1-6; the D is unclear. Germline CDR1 is SNHLY and CDR2 is FYNNEI. The CDR3 has 14 amino acids. Trimming took 5 bases from V and 6 from J, leaving 11 bases between them. The CDR3 reads CASSPRVGNSPLHF. The CDR3 DNA is TGTGCCAGCAGTCCCCGGGTGGGTAATTCACCCCTCCACTTT.

The rearrangement joins TRBV12-3 or TRBV12-4 to TRBJ2-2, with TRBD2 matching 7 bases. The CDR3 contains 12 residues. V lost 11 bases and J lost 3; bases outside the gene matches: 3. The CDR3 is CAGGGDTGELFF. For the CDR3, the DNA is TGTGCCGGTGGGGGGGACACCGGGGAGCTGTTTTTT.

The V call is TRBV21-1, the J call TRBJ2-7; TRBD2, the table's D call, was not compared with the DNA. TRBV21-1 is termed a pseudogene. The CDR3 length is 19 residues. CDR3 amino acids: CASSKVLASGTAGTTRQYF. The CDR3 DNA reads as TGTGCCAGCAGCAAAGTATTGGCTAGCGGGACGGCCGGCACTACGAGGCAGTACTTC.

This sequence joins TRBV29-1 and TRBJ1-1; the match to TRBD1 covers 8 bases. CDR1 is SQVTM and CDR2 is ANQGSEA in the germline V gene. This CDR3 spans 12 amino acids. V was pared by 6 bases and J by 6 bases, with 6 bases of the junction left unmatched. CDR3 sequence: CSVKDRGPEAFF. The CDR3 DNA reads TGCAGCGTAAAAGACAGGGGCCCTGAAGCTTTCTTT.

The chain joins TRBV11-2 to TRBJ2-5; 10 bases agree with TRBD2. Germline loops: CDR1 SGHAT, CDR2 FQNNGV. The CDR3 is 14 amino acids. Trimming removed 4 bases from V and 4 bases from J; junction bases left unmatched: 3. CDR3 in amino acids: CASSYRTSGETQYF. CDR3 nucleotides: TGTGCCAGCAGCTACCGGACTAGCGGAGAGACCCAGTACTTC. Supplemented by reference TRBV11-2 and TRBJ2-5, the full variable domain reads EAGVAQSPRYKIIEKRQSVAFWCNPISGHATLYWYQQILGQGPKLLIQFQNNGVVDDSQLPKDRFSAERLKGVDSTLKIQPAKLEDSAVYLCASSYRTSGETQYFGPGTRLLVL.

The chain employs TRBV27 and TRBJ2-7, with 7 bases identical to TRBD1. Germline loops: CDR1 MNHEY, CDR2 SMNVEV (reference sequence). The CDR3 loop spans 15 amino acids. The V gene end was trimmed by 5 bases and the J gene end by 2 bases; junction bases not matched to a gene: 9. The CDR3 is CASSASKGTAYEQYF. The CDR3 nucleotides read TGTGCCAGCAGTGCCTCGAAGGGGACAGCCTACGAGCAGTACTTC.

The chain joins TRBV7-8 to TRBJ2-4; no reliable D call. The CDR3 is 14 amino acids. Germline CDR1 is SGHVS and CDR2 is FQNEAQ. V lost 2 bases and J 0 bases, leaving 5 bases between the germline ends. The CDR3 DNA sequence: TGTGCCAGCAGCTTACCCGGAGCCAAAAACATTCAGTACTTC. It specifies CASSLPGAKNIQYF.

V is TRBV28 and J is TRBJ1-1; possible D gene TRBD1, 5 bases. In germline, CDR1 is MDHEN, CDR2 SYDVKM. The CDR3 is 16 amino acids. The V end lost 6 bases, the J end lost 4 bases, and 21 bases lay between the germline ends. The CDR3 sequence is CASSSIKRLRGTEAFF. CDR3 coding DNA: TGTGCCAGCAGCTCGATTAAAAGACTAAGGGGCACTGAAGCTTTCTTT.

This sequence joins TRBV9 and TRBJ2-7, with 9 bases fitting TRBD1. The CDR3 totals 15 residues. Trimming cost V 3 bases and J 2 bases; bases outside gene matches: 6. Germline-derived CDR1 and CDR2 are SGDLS and YYNGEE. The CDR3 DNA reads as TGTGCCAGCAGCGGAGGGGGACAGGGTCCCTACGAGCAGTACTTC. This sequence encodes CASSGGGQGPYEQYF.

This chain links TRBV2 with TRBJ2-2; D is undetermined. The V gene's germline CDR1 is SNHLY and CDR2 FYNNEI. V lost 3 bases to trimming and J lost 7 bases, with 12 bases between them. The CDR3 has 14 amino acids. CDR3 nucleotide sequence: TGTGCCAGCAGTGAGCGGCCCATCGACGGGGAGCTGTTTTTT. This translates into CASSERPIDGELFF.

This clone was counted a single time. J is TRBJ1-3 and V is TRBV5-1; D not certain. The CDR3 totals 15 residues. Trimming left V 4 bases short and J 4 bases short, with 15 bases between. CDR1 and CDR2 (germline): SGHRS, YFSETQ. The CDR3 DNA sequence: TGCGCCAGCAGCCCGGCTGCAGGTCCCGGAAACACCATATATTTT. It yields the protein CASSPAAGPGNTIYF.

The rearrangement links TRBV20-1 to TRBJ2-7, with 11 bases identical to TRBD1. Germline V lookup: CDR1 DFQATT, CDR2 SNEGSKA (reference sequence). J lost 4 bases, V lost 3 bases, and 5 bases had no gene match. CDR3 length: 14 amino acids. The CDR3 DNA reads as TGCAGTGCTAGTGCCGGGACAGGGGGATACGAGCAGTACTTC. This sequence encodes CSASAGTGGYEQYF.

This clone was seen only a few times. This rearrangement joins TRBV9 to TRBJ1-2, with D hard to call. Germline CDR1 and CDR2: SGDLS and YYNGEE. V was cut by 4 bases and J by 4 bases, with 20 bases left in between. The CDR3 sequence is 16 residues long. DNA of the CDR3: TGTGCCAGCAGCCGCCAGGCCGGATCAGTGGGCTATGGCTACACCTTC. Translation: CASSRQAGSVGYGYTF.

This clone was recorded once. The V gene is TRBV7-8, the J gene TRBJ1-4, with a tentative D call TRBD1 (5 bases). The CDR3 runs to 15 residues. V was cut by 0 bases and J by 2 bases, with 7 bases left in between. Germline V CDR1 and CDR2: SGHVS, FQNEAQ. CDR3 bases: TGTGCCAGCAGCTTAGCGGGACCTACTAATGAAAAACTGTTTTTT. Amino acid sequence: CASSLAGPTNEKLFF.

The rearrangement joins TRBV5-1 to TRBJ1-1, with 7 bases aligning to TRBD1. CDR1 and CDR2 (germline): SGHRS, YFSETQ. The CDR3 spans 14 residues. After removal of 4 bases from V and 14 bases from J, the junction contained 17 bases not matched to a gene. The chain's CDR3 is CASSLGTASNRGFF. Here the CDR3 DNA reads TGCGCCAGCAGCCTCGGGACAGCGAGTAACCGAGGCTTCTTT. The variable domain in full, with the rest retrieved from reference TRBV5-1 and TRBJ1-1, is KAGVTQTPRYLIKTRGQQVTLSCSPISGHRSVSWYQQTPGQGLQFLFEYFSETQRNKGNFPGRFSGRQFSNSRSEMNVSTLELGDSALYLCASSLGTASNRGFFGQGTRLTVV.

The chain is built from TRBV2 and TRBJ2-1, with 7 nucleotides matching TRBD2. V dropped 7 bases and J dropped 9; count of bases not matched to a gene: 12. CDR3 length: 14 residues. Germline V gene data show CDR1 as SNHLY and CDR2 as FYNNEI. CDR3 bases: TGTGCCAGCAACCAAATAGGGACTACTGGTGAGCAGTTCTTC. Its translation: CASNQIGTTGEQFF.